This is a list of T cell receptor beta chains from one sample in a study of blood T cell repertoires in COVID-19. This table comes from immunoSEQ multiplex PCR, and its TCRdb copy is limited to in-frame clones, with some not included. The table has 250,000 to 350,000 clones, around 89% seen once. Sequenced input: PBMCs or T cells enriched from blood (not recorded which). These receptors originate from a woman aged 55-70 years in a cohort exposed to, infected with or recovered from COVID-19 (not recorded which). CDR3s leave out the opening cysteine and the closing phenylalanine or tryptophan. Size is stated for part of the rows, as once, few or many counts, or as a class when the clone is expanded.

V	length	size	J	CDR3
TRBV19	11	.	TRBJ2-7	ASGDRVTYEQY
TRBV19	16	.	TRBJ2-5	ASSISQGEVWDQETQY
TRBV29-1	13	.	TRBJ1-2	SVVLLGRGKGGYT
TRBV11-2	11	.	TRBJ1-2	ASTWDRAGGYT
TRBV20-1	11	.	TRBJ1-2	SASLQGAGGYT
TRBV5-1	14	.	TRBJ2-3	ASSLGRGTSTDTQY
TRBV14	12	.	TRBJ2-7	ASSPDRGFYEQY
TRBV6-5	12	.	TRBJ2-1	ASSYSDREFPQF
TRBV6-2/TRBV6-3	13	.	TRBJ2-6	ASSPSVSGANVLT
TRBV2	6	.	TRBJ1-2	ATREHT
TRBV28	12	.	TRBJ1-5	ASSHGQFNQPQH
TRBV2	13	.	TRBJ1-5	ASSVGQASNQPQH
TRBV12-3/TRBV12-4	11	.	TRBJ2-1	ASGRGGYNEQF
TRBV6-2/TRBV6-3	10	once	TRBJ2-7	ASSRGAYEQY
TRBV7-2	14	.	TRBJ2-1	ASSRIGTSGNNEQF
TRBV27	14	.	TRBJ2-7	ASSLYPGQGAYEQY
TRBV28	11	.	TRBJ1-2	ASSLYAGYGYT
TRBV7-6	14	.	TRBJ2-3	ASSLVGGRADGAQY
TRBV28	14	.	TRBJ2-1	ASSLGPLATGFEQF
TRBV28	15	.	TRBJ1-1	ASSYRDRGLSSAEAF
TRBV18	11	.	TRBJ1-1	ASSPAGGTEAF
TRBV4-3	12	.	TRBJ1-4	ASSLVATNEKLF
TRBV30	14	.	TRBJ1-5	AWSVGTGRGNQPQH
TRBV20-1	15	.	TRBJ2-1	SASGGGASRFYNEQF
TRBV28	13	.	TRBJ1-3	ASSLVDRVENTIY
TRBV7-3	11	.	TRBJ2-4	ASSFGAGDIQY
TRBV19	13	few	TRBJ2-7	ASSIGGQGSYEQY
TRBV3-1/TRBV3-2	13	once	TRBJ2-6	ASSQQGVGANVLT
TRBV18	13	.	TRBJ2-7	ASSPGGQGDHEQY
TRBV27	13	once	TRBJ2-1	ASSLRAGAGNEQF
TRBV5-1	14	.	TRBJ2-1	ASSLGGLAGVGEQF
TRBV2	12	.	TRBJ1-2	ASSAYRADYGYT
TRBV23-1	14	.	TRBJ1-1	ASSQSRHSMNTEAF
TRBV2	15	few	TRBJ2-1	ASTPLQGLAGRNEQF
TRBV15	12	.	TRBJ2-5	ATSRGGDQETQY
TRBV9	13	.	TRBJ2-3	ASSVVGVSTDTQY
TRBV4-1	12	.	TRBJ1-2	ASSRPGQGVGYT
TRBV4-2	16	.	TRBJ2-7	ASSHLTSGIDNLYEQY
TRBV24-1	16	few	TRBJ2-5	ATSDSTPDRTPLETQY
TRBV10-3	15	.	TRBJ2-7	AISESSPASGSLGQY
TRBV4-2	14	.	TRBJ1-3	ASSQATDDSGNTIY
TRBV5-1	12	.	TRBJ2-2	ASTPNANTGELF
TRBV18	14	.	TRBJ1-1	ASSWDRGALNTEAF
TRBV28	15	.	TRBJ1-5	ASSLPRQGASNQPQH
TRBV7-9	14	.	TRBJ1-1	ASSLGWGRGNTEAF
TRBV19	11	.	TRBJ2-7	ASSIGGSYEQY
TRBV19	12	.	TRBJ1-2	ASSIDRGRHGYT
TRBV5-4	11	.	TRBJ1-5	ASSLDFNQPQH
TRBV11-3	15	.	TRBJ2-7	ASSLRDGRAEGAEQY